This entry lists 28 T cell receptor beta chains sequenced from one sample in a study of memory CD4+ T cells and cytomegalovirus serostatus (dated by TCRdb to between 2019 and 2020). Libraries were built with the immunoSEQ multiplex PCR assay. Held by TCRdb, this immuneACCESS table contains in-frame sequences only and omits some clones. Under half of the omission traces to an unresolved V gene where checked; the cause of the rest is unknown. The sample profile shows roughly 84,000 clones; 65% to 85% of them were found once. The top ten hold around 0.73% of the sample. Single viable CD3+CD4+CD8-CD45RO+ cells were sorted as memory CD4+ T cells on a FACSAria II. The sample taken for sequencing was memory CD4+ T cells from blood. Source of these receptors: an adult in good health and CMV-seronegative.

The chain couples TRBV15 to TRBJ2-7; no clear D. V lost 1 base and J 3 bases, leaving 10 bases between the germline ends. The CDR3 is made up of 14 amino acids. Germline-derived CDR1 and CDR2 are LNHNV and YYDKDF (reference sequence). Written as DNA, the CDR3 is TGTGCCACCAGCAGAGGGGCGGAAAACTACGAGCAGTACTTC. Its translation: CATSRGAENYEQYF.

This chain connects TRBV4-1 to TRBJ1-5; tentatively, D is TRBD1 (6 bases). The V and J ends lost 1 base and 7 bases respectively, with 14 bases between them. There are 15 residues in the CDR3. CDR1 MGHRA and CDR2 YSYEKL come from the germline V gene. The chain's CDR3 is CASSQGRGQKQPQHF. The CDR3 DNA reads TGCGCCAGCAGCCAAGGCCGGGGGCAGAAACAGCCCCAGCATTTT.

This clone was seen only a few times. J is TRBJ2-7 and V is TRBV18; 13 bases are shared with TRBD2. The CDR3 runs to 16 residues. Unmatched junction bases numbered 4, after V lost 0 bases and J lost 5 bases. Germline lookup yields CDR1 KGHSH and CDR2 LQKENI. The CDR3 region is CASSPPTGLAGNEQYF. The CDR3 bases are TGTGCCAGCTCACCACCCACGGGACTAGCGGGGAACGAGCAGTACTTC.

This chain joins TRBV18 and TRBJ2-5; D is unclear. With 3 bases removed from V and 0 bases from J, the gap between germline ends came to 5 bases. Germline V gene sequence: CDR1 KGHSH, CDR2 LQKENI. The CDR3 runs to 13 residues. CDR3 nucleotides: TGTGCCAGCTCACCGATGTACCAAGAGACCCAGTACTTC. It codes for CASSPMYQETQYF.

The chain has TRBV10-3 and TRBJ2-7; D gene unclear. The V end was cut by 3 bases, the J end by 3 bases, with 12 bases between. The CDR3 spans 14 residues. Germline CDR1 is ENHRY and CDR2 is SYGVKD. CDR3 in DNA: TGTGCCATCAGTGAAAGTGGTGGCGACTACGAGCAGTACTTC. Translation: CAISESGGDYEQYF.

V and J are TRBV19 and TRBJ1-2; D perhaps matches TRBD1 (5 bases). Germline loops: CDR1 LNHDA, CDR2 SQIVND (reference sequence). Deletions cut 5 bases from V and 7 bases from J, with 23 bases between. The CDR3 is made up of 16 amino acids. Here the CDR3 reads CASSAGGRRDDAGYTF. Written as DNA, the CDR3 is TGTGCCAGTAGTGCCGGAGGGCGCAGGGACGATGCTGGCTACACCTTC.

The chain carries TRBV7-6 and TRBJ2-1; TRBD2 agrees at 10 bases. CDR3 length: 17 residues. V shed 4 bases and J 4 bases; nucleotides not matched to a gene: 10. CDR1 SGHVS and CDR2 FNYEAQ come from the germline V gene. The CDR3: CASSSRLAGLRYNEQFF. The CDR3 DNA sequence: TGTGCCAGCAGCTCCAGACTAGCGGGTCTCCGGTACAATGAGCAGTTCTTC.

The chain links TRBV5-1 to TRBJ2-3; D is uncertain. The V end was cut by 5 bases, the J end by 2 bases, with 15 bases between. Germline V gives CDR1 SGHRS, CDR2 YFSETQ. The CDR3 covers 15 residues. The CDR3 loop is CASRGRTDATDTQYF. CDR3 sequence (DNA): TGCGCCAGCAGAGGGCGGACGGACGCCACAGATACGCAGTATTTT.

This clone has just a few counts. This rearrangement joins TRBV30 to TRBJ1-1; 7 nucleotides line up with TRBD1. V lost 5 bases to trimming and J lost 3 bases; unmatched junction nucleotides: 12. CDR1 and CDR2 (germline): GTSNPN, SVGIG (reference sequence). There are 15 residues in the CDR3. Here the CDR3 DNA reads TGTGCCTGGGGCGGGACAGCCGTACGGGACACTGAAGCTTTCTTT. This translates into CAWGGTAVRDTEAFF.

The V and J genes are TRBV5-6 and TRBJ1-1, with 10 bases identical to TRBD1. This CDR3 is built from 16 residues. The germline gives CDR1 SGHDT, CDR2 YYEEEE. The V and J ends lost 0 bases and 0 bases, in that order; junction bases with no gene match: 2. CDR3 sequence: CASSLAGQGVNTEAFF. DNA for the CDR3: TGTGCCAGCAGCTTGGCCGGACAGGGGGTGAACACTGAAGCTTTCTTT.

V gene TRBV6-1 combines with J gene TRBJ2-5; D call uncertain. Germline CDR1 MNHNS, CDR2 SASEGT. V was clipped by 2 bases and J by 6 bases, with 4 bases between them. The CDR3 is made up of 11 amino acids. CDR3 coding DNA: TGTGCCAGCAGTGAATGGCAGACCCAGTACTTC. Protein: CASSEWQTQYF.

The chain employs TRBV5-1 and TRBJ2-5; possibly TRBD1 for D (5 bases). Deletions cut 4 bases from V and 4 bases from J, with 20 bases between. Germline V CDR1 and CDR2: SGHRS, YFSETQ. There are 16 residues in the CDR3. The chain's CDR3 is CASSLTSTVPGETQYF. For the CDR3, the DNA is TGCGCCAGCAGCCTCACATCGACAGTCCCGGGAGAGACCCAGTACTTC.

The V call is TRBV30, the J call TRBJ1-6; D remains ambiguous. Germline values: CDR1 GTSNPN, CDR2 SVGIG (reference sequence). The CDR3 has 13 residues. Trimming removed 2 bases at V and 7 bases at J, with 9 bases between. For the CDR3, the DNA is TGTGCCTGGAGTACCGGGGTGAATTCACCCCTCCACTTT. Translation gives CAWSTGVNSPLHF.

The chain carries TRBV6-6 and TRBJ2-6; D ambiguous. This CDR3 contains 14 residues. V dropped 2 bases and J dropped 0 bases, with 2 bases sitting between them. CDR1 and CDR2 from the germline V gene are MNHNY and SVGAGI (reference sequence). The CDR3 loop reads CASSYPSGANVLTF. CDR3 in DNA: TGTGCCAGCAGTTACCCCTCTGGGGCCAACGTCCTGACTTTC.

The chain is built from TRBV6-5 and TRBJ1-1; D not certain. The V gene lost 0 bases and the J gene lost 4 bases, with 15 bases spanning the gap. Germline values: CDR1 MNHEY, CDR2 SVGAGI. The CDR3 is 16 amino acids. The CDR3 region has the DNA TGTGCCAGCAGTTACTCGAGAGGGCCCGTGAGCACTGAAGCTTTCTTT. Translation: CASSYSRGPVSTEAFF.

This sequence joins TRBV6-1 and TRBJ2-7; 14 bases agree with TRBD2. This CDR3 comprises 16 residues. CDR1 is MNHNS, CDR2 SASEGT, per germline. The junction had 3 bases not matched to a gene; V was cut back by 1 base and J by 4 bases. The CDR3 bases are TGTGCCAGCAGTGAAGTGGGACTAGCGGGGGAGTACGAGCAGTACTTC. It encodes CASSEVGLAGEYEQYF.

The chain combines TRBV13 with TRBJ2-1; D is possibly TRBD1 (7 bases). There are 16 residues in the CDR3. V dropped 5 bases and J dropped 4 bases, with 18 bases sitting between them. Per germline, CDR1 PRHDT and CDR2 FYEKMQ (reference sequence). The DNA for the CDR3 is TGTGCCAGCAGCCGGAGGGCCCGGACAGGATACAATGAGCAGTTCTTC. Translation gives CASSRRARTGYNEQFF.

The chain couples TRBV6-5 to TRBJ1-2; TRBD1 matches at 10 bases. Germline CDR1 MNHEY, CDR2 SVGAGI. V shed 6 bases, J shed 4 bases, and the junction held 5 bases outside the gene matches. The CDR3 length is 14 residues. DNA for the CDR3: TGTGCCAGCAGAGGACAGGGGGATTTCTATGGCTACACCTTC. Amino acids: CASRGQGDFYGYTF.

CDR3 region: CASSLVGTGVQETQYF. CDR3 sequence (DNA): TGTGCCAGCAGCTTAGTTGGGACAGGGGTACAAGAGACCCAGTACTTC. The chain combines TRBV7-2 with TRBJ2-5, with 10 bases lining up with TRBD1. The V and J ends lost 1 base and 2 bases, in that order; junction bases with no gene match: 4. CDR1 and CDR2 from the germline V gene are SGHTA and FQGNSA. CDR3 length: 16 amino acids. The full variable domain, in which reference TRBV7-2 and TRBJ2-5 provide the parts outside the CDR3, is GAGVSQSPSNKVTEKGKDVELRCDPISGHTALYWYRQSLGQGLEFLIYFQGNSAPDKSGLPSDRFSAERTGGSVSTLTIQRTQQEDSAVYLCASSLVGTGVQETQYFGPGTRLLVL.

The chain carries TRBV4-1 and TRBJ2-2; D unresolved. Trimming stripped 2 bases from V and 5 bases from J, with 3 bases between. Germline loops: CDR1 MGHRA, CDR2 YSYEKL. The CDR3 has 12 amino acids. The CDR3 DNA sequence: TGCGCCAGCAGCCAACTAACCGGGGAGCTGTTTTTT. Encoded protein: CASSQLTGELFF.

This chain connects TRBV25-1 to TRBJ1-2; D unresolved. Germline values: CDR1 MGHDK, CDR2 SYGVNS. Trimming left V 3 bases short and J 8 bases short, with 13 bases between. CDR3 length: 13 residues. The CDR3 protein is CASSDFREDGYTF. The CDR3 region has the DNA TGTGCCAGCAGTGATTTTCGGGAGGACGGCTACACCTTC.

V and J are TRBV29-1 and TRBJ2-7, with a tentative D call TRBD2 (5 bases). The V and J ends lost 5 bases and 2 bases respectively, with 13 bases between them. The CDR3 has 13 amino acids. Per germline, CDR1 SQVTM and CDR2 ANQGSEA. The CDR3 DNA reads TGCAGCGTTCGTGGCTACGGGACCTACGAGCAGTACTTC. Translated: CSVRGYGTYEQYF.

The V gene is TRBV30, the J gene TRBJ1-1; no clear D. CDR3 length equals 16 residues. Trimming removed 0 bases at V and 0 bases at J, with 14 bases between. The germline V gene has CDR1 GTSNPN and CDR2 SVGIG (reference sequence). The CDR3 DNA sequence: TGTGCCTGGAGTGTGGCCTCGATGGGGATGAACACTGAAGCTTTCTTT. Translated: CAWSVASMGMNTEAFF.

This rearrangement joins TRBV5-1 to TRBJ1-1; weak D call: TRBD1 (6 bases). The CDR3 contains 15 residues. V gave up 2 bases and J gave up 0 bases, with 11 bases separating them. Per germline, CDR1 SGHRS and CDR2 YFSETQ. The CDR3 here is CASSLNRQVNTEAFF. The CDR3 bases are TGCGCCAGCAGCTTAAATCGACAGGTGAACACTGAAGCTTTCTTT.

The chain recombines TRBV5-5 with TRBJ2-5; 8 bases align to TRBD2. The germline V gene encodes CDR1 SGHKS and CDR2 YYEKEE (reference sequence). The CDR3 is 17 residues long. Losses at the gene ends were 0 bases for V and 1 base for J; bases not matched to a gene: 8. The CDR3 protein is CASSLAGGGGPQETQYF. The CDR3 region has the DNA TGTGCCAGCAGCTTGGCCGGAGGCGGGGGGCCCCAAGAGACCCAGTACTTC.

The genes are TRBV6-1 and TRBJ1-5; D is unclear. Trimming removed 6 bases from V and 3 bases from J, with 15 bases in between. Germline lookup yields CDR1 MNHNS and CDR2 SASEGT. The CDR3 is 15 amino acids. CDR3 DNA: TGTGCCAGCAGGACCCCGGGTCAGATCAATCAGCCCCAGCATTTT. Protein product: CASRTPGQINQPQHF.

This chain links TRBV9 with TRBJ1-1; D gene uncertain. Germline assignment: CDR1 SGDLS and CDR2 YYNGEE. The CDR3 spans 15 residues. The V end lost 0 bases, the J end lost 1 base, and 10 bases lay between the germline ends. In DNA, the CDR3 is TGTGCCAGCAGCGTAGGGGGAGGCGAGAACACTGAAGCTTTCTTT. Its translation: CASSVGGGENTEAFF.

V and J are TRBV2 and TRBJ1-1, with D perhaps TRBD1 (5 bases). V was shortened by 6 bases and J by 2 bases, with 10 bases between the two germline ends. Germline lookup yields CDR1 SNHLY and CDR2 FYNNEI. The CDR3 runs 13 residues. CDR3 region: CASRAWDNTEAFF. Here the CDR3 DNA reads TGTGCCAGCAGAGCTTGGGACAACACTGAAGCTTTCTTT. The full variable domain, with the rest looked up from reference TRBV2 and TRBJ1-1, is EPEVTQTPSHQVTQMGQEVILRCVPISNHLYFYWYRQILGQKVEFLVSFYNNEISEKSEIFDDQFSVERPDGSNFTLKIRSTKLEDSAMYFCASRAWDNTEAFFGQGTRLTVV.